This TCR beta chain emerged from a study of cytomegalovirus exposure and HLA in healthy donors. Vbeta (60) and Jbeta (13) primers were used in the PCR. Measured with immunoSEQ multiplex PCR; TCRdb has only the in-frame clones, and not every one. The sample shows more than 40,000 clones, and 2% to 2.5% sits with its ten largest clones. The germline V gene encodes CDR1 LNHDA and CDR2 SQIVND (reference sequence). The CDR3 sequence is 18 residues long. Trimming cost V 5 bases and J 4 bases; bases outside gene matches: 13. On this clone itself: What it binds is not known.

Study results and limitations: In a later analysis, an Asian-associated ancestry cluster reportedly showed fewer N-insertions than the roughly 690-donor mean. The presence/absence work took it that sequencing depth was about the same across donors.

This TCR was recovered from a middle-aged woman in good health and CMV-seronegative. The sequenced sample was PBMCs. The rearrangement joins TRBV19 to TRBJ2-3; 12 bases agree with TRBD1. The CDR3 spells CASSAPRDRGPWADTQYF. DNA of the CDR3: TGTGCCAGTAGTGCCCCCCGGGACAGGGGGCCATGGGCAGATACGCAGTATTTT.